The 27 T cell receptor beta chains reported below all come from one sample, sequenced in a study of quantifying T cell responses using KT2 cells. Study-level background: Reverse transcription used primers in the TCR alpha and beta constant regions.

Each cDNA got a UMI-containing oligo ligated at its 3' end. An equimolar mix of RC1.1 and RC1.2 primed the beta chain across TRBC1 and TRBC2. MiXCR, run by TCRdb on the UMI-ligation and nested PCR reads, gives a single entry per CDR3 protein. The sample contains about 41,000 distinct CDR3 sequences, approximately 17% of which appear only once. The material sequenced was PBMCs spiked with cells of the T cell clone KT2. These receptors came from a human donor.

This rearrangement joins TRBV29-1 to TRBJ2-7, with 8 bases aligning to TRBD1. V shed 6 bases, J shed 3 bases, and the junction held 7 bases outside the gene matches. The length of the CDR3 is 13 residues. CDR1 and CDR2 (germline): SQVTM, ANQGSEA. The CDR3 DNA reads as TGCAGCGTCTCGACAGGGGACCACTACGAGCAGTACTTC. It yields the protein CSVSTGDHYEQYF.

The rearrangement joins TRBV29-1 to TRBJ2-3, with D tentatively TRBD1 or TRBD2 (5 bases each). CDR3 length equals 14 residues. V lost 7 bases and J 1 base, leaving 15 bases between the germline ends. Germline V gene sequence: CDR1 SQVTM, CDR2 ANQGSEA. The CDR3 protein is CSAGRRKGTDTQYF. CDR3 nucleotide sequence: TGCAGCGCAGGGAGACGAAAGGGCACAGATACGCAGTATTTT.

The table lists this clonotype with many counts. The rearrangement joins TRBV20-1 to TRBJ2-5; D may be TRBD1 or TRBD2 (6 bases each). CDR3 size: 16 residues. V shed 2 bases and J shed 5 bases, with 21 bases lying between them. The germline V gene encodes CDR1 DFQATT and CDR2 SNEGSKA (reference sequence). The CDR3 is CSARKGGNRPWETQYF. CDR3 in DNA: TGCAGTGCTAGAAAGGGGGGAAATAGGCCTTGGGAGACCCAGTACTTC.

The rearrangement uses TRBV6-1 and TRBJ1-2; weak D call: TRBD1 (6 bases). Germline-derived CDR1 and CDR2 are MNHNS and SASEGT. The CDR3 totals 14 residues. The V end was cut by 4 bases, the J end by 8 bases, with 17 bases between. CDR3 coding DNA: TGTGCCAGCAGTGTGACACGACAGGCTCTCGGCTACACCTTC. Translated, it gives CASSVTRQALGYTF.

The chain employs TRBV6-5 and TRBJ2-4, with a weak D call TRBD2 (5 bases). The CDR3 runs 13 residues. Per the germline V gene, CDR1 is MNHEY and CDR2 is SVGAGI. V was pared by 8 bases and J by 9 bases, with 17 bases between. The CDR3 coding sequence is TGTGCCAGCCGCCCAAGAGGGTTCTCCATTCAGTACTTC. This sequence encodes CASRPRGFSIQYF.

The CDR3, as DNA: TGTGCCAGCAGTGAAGCGCTTCGAGGGGGAGGTGAAGCTTTCTTT. It codes for CASSEALRGGGEAFF. V gene TRBV2 combines with J gene TRBJ1-1; weak D call: TRBD1 (6 bases). The CDR3 consists of 15 residues. Germline CDR1 SNHLY, CDR2 FYNNEI. Trimming stripped 0 bases from V and 7 bases from J, with 15 bases between.

There are a few counts of this clonotype. The rearrangement joins TRBV29-1 to TRBJ2-7, with 14 bases fitting TRBD2. This CDR3 comprises 14 residues. The germline gives CDR1 SQVTM, CDR2 ANQGSEA. After removal of 8 bases from V and 4 bases from J, the junction contained 7 bases not matched to a gene. CDR3 DNA sequence: TGCAGCATCCGGACTAGCGGGAGGTCTTACGAGCAGTACTTC. Residues: CSIRTSGRSYEQYF.

The chain links TRBV6-5 to TRBJ2-7; tentatively, D is TRBD1 or TRBD2 (5 bases each). Germline V lookup: CDR1 MNHEY, CDR2 SVGAGI. The ends were cut back, 4 bases at V and 5 bases at J, with 18 bases in the middle. CDR3 size: 15 residues. The CDR3 DNA sequence: TGTGCCAGCAGTTCACAGGCCGAGGGTAACCACGAGCAGTACTTC. Its translation: CASSSQAEGNHEQYF.

This clonotype was detected a few times. Germline is not matched at one junction end, which may reflect a read error. The chain recombines TRBV6-1 with TRBJ1-2; the match to TRBD1 covers 7 bases. Looked up from germline, CDR1 is MNHNS and CDR2 is SASEGT. The CDR3 runs 14 residues. CDR3 bases: TGTGCCAGCAGCGAAGAAACAGGGGTAGCGGGCTACACCTTC. Translating gives CASSEETGVAGYTF.

V is TRBV7-9 and J is TRBJ1-6; 7 bases fit TRBD1. Germline trimming cut 5 bases from V and 7 bases from J; bases unmatched to any gene: 8. There are 15 residues in the CDR3. Germline CDR1 is SEHNR and CDR2 is FQNEAQ (reference sequence). This chain's CDR3 is CASSLGQDANSPLHF. In DNA, the CDR3 is TGTGCCAGCAGCCTTGGACAGGACGCAAATTCACCCCTCCACTTT.

V gene TRBV7-9 combines with J gene TRBJ2-1; D is perhaps TRBD1 or TRBD2 (5 bases each). Trimming left V 2 bases short and J 10 bases short, with 18 bases between. Germline CDR1 reads SEHNR; CDR2 reads FQNEAQ (reference sequence). The CDR3 has 15 residues. CDR3 DNA sequence: TGTGCCAGCAGCTTATTGGGACCGAGGATGGGAGAGCAGTTCTTC. Amino acids: CASSLLGPRMGEQFF. The full variable domain, in which reference TRBV7-9 and TRBJ2-1 provide the parts outside the CDR3, is DTGVSQNPRHKITKRGQNVTFRCDPISEHNRLYWYRQTLGQGPEFLTYFQNEAQLEKSRLLSDRFSAERPKGSFSTLEIQRTEQGDSAMYLCASSLLGPRMGEQFFGPGTRLTVL.

This clonotype was seen a handful of times. The J gene is TRBJ2-1, the V gene TRBV2; 7 nucleotides match TRBD1. The germline V gene has CDR1 SNHLY and CDR2 FYNNEI. The V gene end was trimmed by 8 bases and the J gene end by 7 bases; junction bases not matched to a gene: 11. The CDR3 totals 14 residues. Here the CDR3 reads CASYRDRLRNEQFF. The CDR3 DNA is TGTGCCAGCTATCGGGACAGACTAAGGAATGAGCAGTTCTTC. The whole variable domain, filled in from reference TRBV2 and TRBJ2-1, reads EPEVTQTPSHQVTQMGQEVILRCVPISNHLYFYWYRQILGQKVEFLVSFYNNEISEKSEIFDDQFSVERPDGSNFTLKIRSTKLEDSAMYFCASYRDRLRNEQFFGPGTRLTVL.

This sequence joins TRBV7-3 and TRBJ2-5, with D hard to call. Deletions cut 4 bases from V and 2 bases from J, with 14 bases between. The CDR3 has 15 amino acids. Germline V gene sequence: CDR1 SGHTA, CDR2 FQGTGA. CDR3 loop: CASSSLPGPQETQYF. CDR3 coding DNA: TGTGCCAGCAGCTCACTCCCCGGACCACAAGAGACCCAGTACTTC.

The CDR3 loop reads CSALGQGPLMGQTQYF. CDR3 DNA: TGCAGTGCTTTGGGACAGGGGCCACTCATGGGGCAGACCCAGTACTTC. The rearrangement joins TRBV20-1 to TRBJ2-5, with 10 bases fitting TRBD1. Per germline, CDR1 DFQATT and CDR2 SNEGSKA (reference sequence). This CDR3 comprises 16 residues. V dropped 5 bases and J dropped 6; count of bases not matched to a gene: 15.

The CDR3 protein is CSAPLGSTGELFF. CDR3 in DNA: TGCAGTGCTCCCCTAGGGAGCACCGGGGAGCTGTTTTTT. The rearrangement joins TRBV20-1 to TRBJ2-2; D may be TRBD2 (5 bases). CDR1 and CDR2 from the germline V gene are DFQATT and SNEGSKA (reference sequence). The V end was cut by 5 bases, the J end by 4 bases, with 11 bases between. CDR3 length equals 13 residues.

In this sample, this clonotype turned up many times. The chain couples TRBV20-1 to TRBJ2-7; 7 positions agree with TRBD2. Germline CDR1 is DFQATT and CDR2 is SNEGSKA (reference sequence). The V and J ends lost 0 bases and 2 bases, in that order; junction bases with no gene match: 10. The CDR3 is 16 amino acids. Written as DNA, the CDR3 is TGCAGTGCTAGAGATCTGGGCAGGGAGGGGACCTACGAGCAGTACTTC. Amino acids: CSARDLGREGTYEQYF.

This clonotype was counted a few times. The chain recombines TRBV29-1 with TRBJ2-3; D might be TRBD1 (5 bases). V lost 4 bases and J lost 2, with 10 bases in between. The CDR3 has 13 amino acids. The germline CDR1 and CDR2 sequences are SQVTM and ANQGSEA. The CDR3: CSVGGSYTDTQYF. The CDR3, as DNA: TGCAGCGTTGGGGGCAGCTACACAGATACGCAGTATTTT.

This clonotype showed up just a few times. The chain employs TRBV3-1 and TRBJ1-2; 8 nucleotides agree with TRBD1. The V gene end was trimmed by 3 bases and the J gene end by 8 bases; junction bases not matched to a gene: 2. There are 12 residues in the CDR3. Germline loops: CDR1 LGHDT, CDR2 YNNKEL (reference sequence). Here the CDR3 reads CASSQTGDGYTF. Written as DNA, the CDR3 is TGTGCCAGCAGCCAGACAGGGGACGGCTACACCTTC.

This clonotype was seen once. J is TRBJ2-1 and V is TRBV3-1; D is unclear. The CDR3 contains 18 residues. The ends were cut back, 4 bases at V and 3 bases at J, with 22 bases in the middle. Germline assignment: CDR1 LGHDT and CDR2 YNNKEL (reference sequence). The DNA of the CDR3 is TGTGCCAGCAGCCGCCGGCCGCCGGCGGCTGCCTACTACAATGAGCAGTTCTTC. The encoded protein is CASSRRPPAAAYYNEQFF.

V is TRBV5-5 and J is TRBJ2-6; possibly TRBD1 for D (6 bases). The germline V and J ends were trimmed by 4 bases and 0 bases, with 14 bases remaining between them. CDR1 and CDR2 from the germline V gene are SGHKS and YYEKEE (reference sequence). The CDR3 extends over 17 amino acids. The CDR3 reads CASSVGQYPSGANVLTF. The CDR3 DNA follows: TGTGCCAGCAGCGTCGGACAGTATCCCTCTGGGGCCAACGTCCTGACTTTC.

The chain combines TRBV4-1 with TRBJ1-5; D ambiguous. Germline V CDR1 and CDR2: MGHRA, YSYEKL. Trimming stripped 3 bases from V and 0 bases from J, with 9 bases between. This CDR3 has 15 residues. CDR3 in DNA: TGCGCCAGCAGCCAGCAACCTTATAGCAATCAGCCCCAGCATTTT. Translation: CASSQQPYSNQPQHF.

V gene TRBV28 combines with J gene TRBJ1-5; D uncertain. CDR1 and CDR2 (germline): MDHEN, SYDVKM. The CDR3 contains 13 residues. V gave up 6 bases and J gave up 5 bases, with 11 bases separating them. CDR3 sequence (DNA): TGTGCCAGCAGGTCCTCTAGAGATCAGCCCCAGCATTTT. Its translation is CASRSSRDQPQHF. Variable domain in full (rest from reference TRBV28 and TRBJ1-5): DVKVTQSSRYLVKRTGEKVFLECVQDMDHENMFWYRQDPGLGLRLIYFSYDVKMKEKGDIPEGYSVSREKKERFSLILESASTNQTSMYLCASRSSRDQPQHFGDGTRLSIL.

The CDR3 loop reads CASSSRPDIPNEQFF. CDR3 nucleotide sequence: TGTGCCAGCAGCTCTCGCCCGGACATTCCTAATGAGCAGTTCTTC. The chain joins TRBV3-1 to TRBJ2-1; tentative D call: TRBD1 (5 bases). Germline V CDR1 and CDR2: LGHDT, YNNKEL (reference sequence). Between the trimmed V and J ends, which lost 5 bases and 7 bases, there was a span of 18 bases. CDR3 size: 15 residues.

Concerning this clonotype: Mismatch with germline at one junction end may stem from a read error. The V call is TRBV20-1, the J call TRBJ1-4, with D possibly matching TRBD1 (5 bases). Looked up from germline, CDR1 is DFQATT and CDR2 is SNEGSKA (reference sequence). The CDR3 extends over 15 amino acids. The CDR3 region is CSLSGTPGNSETLFF. The CDR3 DNA follows: TGCAGTCTCTCCGGGACTCCGGGGAATAGTGAAACACTGTTTTTT.

V is TRBV15 and J is TRBJ2-7; the D gene is possibly TRBD2 (5 bases). The V end lost 4 bases, the J end lost 6 bases, and 10 bases lay between the germline ends. This CDR3 contains 12 residues. Per germline, CDR1 LNHNV and CDR2 YYDKDF (reference sequence). In nucleotides, the CDR3 is TGTGCCACCAGCATGGGAGTCAGCGAGCAGTACTTC. Protein product: CATSMGVSEQYF.

The chain joins TRBV7-2 to TRBJ2-3; D is ambiguous. This CDR3 spans 13 amino acids. V lost 1 base and J 4 bases, leaving 6 bases between the germline ends. Germline CDR1 and CDR2: SGHTA and FQGNSA. CDR3 in amino acids: CASSLVMADTQYF. The CDR3 nucleotides read TGTGCCAGCAGCTTAGTTATGGCAGATACGCAGTATTTT.

This clonotype has just a few counts. The rearrangement links TRBV3-1 to TRBJ1-1; D gene uncertain. Trimming removed 2 bases at V and 1 base at J, with 14 bases between. Per germline, CDR1 LGHDT and CDR2 YNNKEL (reference sequence). This CDR3 is built from 16 residues. CDR3 amino acids: CASSQTPTVQNTEAFF. DNA of the CDR3: TGTGCCAGCAGCCAAACCCCCACCGTACAGAACACTGAAGCTTTCTTT.